The rows below give T cell receptor beta chains drawn from one sample of a study of blood T cell repertoires in COVID-19. Some clones are missing from TCRdb's copy, which holds only in-frame ones; the method was immunoSEQ multiplex PCR. The profile shows approximately 210,000 clones, around four fifths of them singletons. Sequenced material: peripheral blood. The receptors come from a woman between 50 and 59 years old with acute or convalescent COVID-19. Both conserved end residues are part of each CDR3. D genes are given only for firm matches. Rows give clone size only sometimes, using once, few, many, or a class for an expanded clone.

D: .
J: TRBJ2-1
size: .
V: TRBV18
CDR3: CASSPEPLAHEQFF
DNA: TGTGCCAGCTCACCTGAACCCCTAGCCCATGAGCAGTTCTTC

D: .
J: TRBJ1-6
size: .
V: TRBV16
CDR3: CASSQFGVDNSPLHF
DNA: TGTGCCAGCAGCCAATTCGGGGTGGATAATTCACCCCTCCACTTT

D: .
J: TRBJ2-1
size: .
V: TRBV6-6
CDR3: CASSYGTGRNEQFF
DNA: TGTGCCAGCAGTTACGGCACAGGGAGAAATGAGCAGTTCTTC

D: .
J: TRBJ2-5
size: .
V: TRBV3-1/TRBV3-2
CDR3: CASSRGAPQETQYF
DNA: TGTGCCAGCAGCCGTGGGGCGCCCCAAGAGACCCAGTACTTC

D: TRBD1
J: TRBJ2-7
size: .
V: TRBV2
CDR3: CASSEHRGLYEQYF
DNA: TGTGCCAGCAGTGAACACAGGGGGCTCTACGAGCAGTACTTC

D: TRBD2
J: TRBJ2-2
size: .
V: TRBV2
CDR3: CASRRTGLAGSSNTGELFF
DNA: TGTGCCAGCAGACGTACGGGACTAGCGGGATCCTCGAACACCGGGGAGCTGTTTTTT

D: .
J: TRBJ1-1
size: .
V: TRBV5-8
CDR3: CASSLALGHPSSEAFF
DNA: TGTGCCAGCAGCTTGGCTTTGGGACACCCTTCGTCTGAAGCTTTCTTT

D: TRBD1
J: TRBJ1-1
size: many
V: TRBV7-9
CDR3: CASSLTDRARAFF
DNA: TGTGCCAGCAGCTTGACGGACAGGGCGAGAGCTTTCTTT

D: TRBD2
J: TRBJ2-7
size: .
V: TRBV9
CDR3: CASSVSGSGYEQYF
DNA: TGTGCCAGCAGCGTTAGCGGGAGCGGTTACGAGCAGTACTTC

D: .
J: TRBJ2-2
size: .
V: TRBV28
CDR3: CASSLFPASASGELFF
DNA: TGTGCCAGCAGCCTTTTTCCGGCTAGCGCCTCCGGGGAGCTGTTTTTT

D: .
J: TRBJ2-7
size: .
V: TRBV28
CDR3: CASSQLKGAYEQYF
DNA: TGTGCCAGCAGTCAGTTGAAGGGGGCCTACGAGCAGTACTTC

D: .
J: TRBJ2-4
size: .
V: TRBV28
CDR3: CASKGTPQGAKNIQYF
DNA: TGTGCCAGCAAAGGGACACCCCAAGGCGCCAAAAACATTCAGTACTTC

D: .
J: TRBJ1-6
size: .
V: TRBV5-1
CDR3: CASSLRGERLHF
DNA: TGCGCCAGCAGCTTAAGGGGTGAGAGACTCCACTTT

D: TRBD2
J: TRBJ2-5
size: .
V: TRBV7-2
CDR3: CASSLVGAGVETQYF
DNA: TGTGCCAGCAGCTTAGTTGGTGCGGGGGTGGAGACCCAGTACTTC

D: TRBD1
J: TRBJ2-7
size: .
V: TRBV18
CDR3: CASSDRQGMREQYF
DNA: TGTGCCAGCTCGGACCGACAGGGGATGAGGGAGCAGTACTTC

D: TRBD2
J: TRBJ2-7
size: few
V: TRBV3-1/TRBV3-2
CDR3: CASSQSGFGTSASEQYF
DNA: TGTGCCAGCAGCCAGTCGGGTTTCGGGACTAGCGCCTCCGAGCAGTACTTC

D: .
J: TRBJ1-5
size: .
V: TRBV19
CDR3: CASSIAFSRSDSNQPQHF
DNA: TGTGCCAGTAGTATAGCTTTTTCACGGAGCGATAGCAATCAGCCCCAGCATTTT